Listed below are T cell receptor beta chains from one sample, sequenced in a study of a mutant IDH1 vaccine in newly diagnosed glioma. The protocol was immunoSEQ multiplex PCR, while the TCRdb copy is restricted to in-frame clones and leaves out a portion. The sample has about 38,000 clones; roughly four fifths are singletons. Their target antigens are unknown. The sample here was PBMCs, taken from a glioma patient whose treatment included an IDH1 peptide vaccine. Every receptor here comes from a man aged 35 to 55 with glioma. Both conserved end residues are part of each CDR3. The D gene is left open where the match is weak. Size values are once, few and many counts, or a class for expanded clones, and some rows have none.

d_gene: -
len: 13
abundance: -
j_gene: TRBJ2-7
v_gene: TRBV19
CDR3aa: CASSDPGAYEQYF
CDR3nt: TGTGCCAGTAGTGACCCGGGAGCCTACGAGCAGTACTTC

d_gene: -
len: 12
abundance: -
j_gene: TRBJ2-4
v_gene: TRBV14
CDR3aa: CASSQVEWLQYF
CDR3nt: TGTGCCAGCAGCCAAGTAGAGTGGCTTCAGTACTTC

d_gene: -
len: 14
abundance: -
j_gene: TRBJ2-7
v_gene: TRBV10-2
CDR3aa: CASSSLDRFGEQYF
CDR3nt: TGCGCCAGCAGTAGTCTAGACCGTTTTGGGGAGCAGTACTTC

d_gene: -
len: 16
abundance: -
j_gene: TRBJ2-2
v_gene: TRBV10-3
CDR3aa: CAISVGRPANTGELFF
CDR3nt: TGTGCCATCAGTGTGGGACGCCCTGCGAACACCGGGGAGCTGTTTTTT

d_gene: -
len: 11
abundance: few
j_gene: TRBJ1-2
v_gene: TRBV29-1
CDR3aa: CSVSRDEGYTF
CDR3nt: TGCAGCGTCTCTCGGGATGAAGGCTACACCTTC

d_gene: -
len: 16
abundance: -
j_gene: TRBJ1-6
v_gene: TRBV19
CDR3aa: CASSMQGNPVDSPLHF
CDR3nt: TGTGCCAGTAGTATGCAGGGGAATCCAGTTGATTCACCCCTCCACTTT

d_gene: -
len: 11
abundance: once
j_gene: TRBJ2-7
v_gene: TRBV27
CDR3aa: CASSDYYEQYF
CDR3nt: TGTGCCAGCTCAGACTACTACGAGCAGTACTTC

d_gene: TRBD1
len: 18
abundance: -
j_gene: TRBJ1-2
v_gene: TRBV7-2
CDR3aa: CASSSRRGRGLLGYGYTF
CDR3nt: TGTGCCAGCAGCTCTAGGCGGGGCAGGGGGCTCTTAGGCTATGGCTACACCTTC

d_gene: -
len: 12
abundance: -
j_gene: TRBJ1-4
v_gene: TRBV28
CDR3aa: CAIQGWDEKLFF
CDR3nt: TGTGCCATTCAGGGATGGGATGAAAAACTGTTTTTT

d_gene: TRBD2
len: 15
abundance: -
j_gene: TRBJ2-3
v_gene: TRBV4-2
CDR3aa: CASSQDGGASDTQYF
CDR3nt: TGTGCCAGCAGCCAAGACGGGGGGGCGTCAGATACGCAGTATTTT

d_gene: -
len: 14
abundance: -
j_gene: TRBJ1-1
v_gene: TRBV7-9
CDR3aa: CASSLAGLGAEAFF
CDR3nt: TGTGCCAGCAGCTTAGCGGGCCTTGGAGCAGAAGCTTTCTTT

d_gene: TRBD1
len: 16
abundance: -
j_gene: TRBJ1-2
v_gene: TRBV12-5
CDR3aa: CASGWAGGAGGYGYTF
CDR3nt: TGTGCTAGTGGTTGGGCAGGGGGTGCGGGGGGATATGGCTACACCTTC

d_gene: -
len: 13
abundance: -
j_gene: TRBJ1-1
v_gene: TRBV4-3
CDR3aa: CASSPTMNTEAFF
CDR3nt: TGCGCCAGCAGCCCAACCATGAACACTGAAGCTTTCTTT

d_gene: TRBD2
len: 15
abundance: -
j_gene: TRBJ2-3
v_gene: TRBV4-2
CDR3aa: CASSLAGGTSDTQYF
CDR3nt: TGTGCCAGCAGCTTAGCGGGAGGAACGTCCGATACGCAGTATTTT

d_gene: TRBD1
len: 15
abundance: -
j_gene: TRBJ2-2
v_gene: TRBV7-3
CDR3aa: CASSMTGGATGELFF
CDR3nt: TGTGCCAGCAGCATGACAGGGGGCGCGACCGGGGAGCTGTTTTTT

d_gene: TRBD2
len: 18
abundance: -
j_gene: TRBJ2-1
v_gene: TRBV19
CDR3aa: CASSNPLAGGPTYNEQFF
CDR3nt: TGTGCCAGTAGTAACCCCTTAGCGGGGGGACCTACCTACAATGAGCAGTTCTTC

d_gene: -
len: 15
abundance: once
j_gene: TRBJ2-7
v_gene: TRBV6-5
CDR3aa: CASSYSWDTASEQYF
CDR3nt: TGTGCCAGCAGTTACTCCTGGGACACAGCATCGGAGCAGTACTTC

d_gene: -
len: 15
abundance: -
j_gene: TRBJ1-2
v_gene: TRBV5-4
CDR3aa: CASSFPGPRGGGYTF
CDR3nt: TGTGCCAGCAGCTTCCCGGGACCTCGAGGGGGTGGCTACACCTTC

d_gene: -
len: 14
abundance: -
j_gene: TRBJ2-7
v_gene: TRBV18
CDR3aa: CASSPRGHFYEQYF
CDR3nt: TGTGCCAGCTCACCAAGGGGCCACTTCTACGAGCAGTACTTC

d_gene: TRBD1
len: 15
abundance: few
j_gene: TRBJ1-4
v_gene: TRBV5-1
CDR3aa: CASSGSGTGYEKLFF
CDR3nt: TGCGCCAGCAGCGGATCCGGGACAGGGTACGAAAAACTGTTTTTT

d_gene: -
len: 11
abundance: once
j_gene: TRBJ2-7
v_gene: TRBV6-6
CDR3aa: CASRQGNEQYF
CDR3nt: TGTGCCAGCAGACAGGGTAACGAGCAGTACTTC

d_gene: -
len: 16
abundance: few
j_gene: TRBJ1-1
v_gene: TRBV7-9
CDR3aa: CASTSSLGEMNTEAFF
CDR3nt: TGTGCCAGCACCTCCTCCCTGGGGGAAATGAACACTGAAGCTTTCTTT

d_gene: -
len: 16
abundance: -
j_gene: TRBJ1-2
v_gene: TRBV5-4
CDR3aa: CASSSGVGFNGVGYTF
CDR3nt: TGTGCCAGCAGCTCCGGGGTGGGGTTTAACGGTGTTGGCTACACCTTC

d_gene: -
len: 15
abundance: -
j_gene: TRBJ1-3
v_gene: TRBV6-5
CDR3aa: CASSYGGISGNTIYF
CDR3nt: TGTGCCAGCAGTTACGGTGGGATCTCTGGAAACACCATATATTTT

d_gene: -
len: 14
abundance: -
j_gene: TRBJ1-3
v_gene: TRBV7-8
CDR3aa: CASSPVSSGNTIYF
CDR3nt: TGTGCCAGCAGCCCAGTCTCCTCTGGAAACACCATATATTTT

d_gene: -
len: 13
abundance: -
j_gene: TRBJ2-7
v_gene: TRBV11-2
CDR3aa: CASSYGVSYEQYF
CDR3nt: TGTGCCAGCAGCTATGGGGTTTCCTACGAGCAGTACTTC

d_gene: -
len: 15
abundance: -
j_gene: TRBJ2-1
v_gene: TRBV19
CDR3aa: CASSIYRGFGNEQFF
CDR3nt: TGTGCCAGTAGTATCTACCGGGGGTTCGGCAATGAGCAGTTCTTC

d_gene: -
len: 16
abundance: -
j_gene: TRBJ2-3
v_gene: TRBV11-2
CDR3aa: CASSPWGALSTDTQYF
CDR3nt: TGTGCCAGCAGCCCCTGGGGGGCCTTAAGCACAGATACGCAGTATTTT

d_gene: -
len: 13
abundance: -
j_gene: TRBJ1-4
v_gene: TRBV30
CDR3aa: CAWSGTTNEKLFF
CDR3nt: TGTGCCTGGAGTGGAACAACTAATGAAAAACTGTTTTTT

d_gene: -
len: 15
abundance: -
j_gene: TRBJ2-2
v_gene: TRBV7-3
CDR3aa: CASSSSNANTGELFF
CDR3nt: TGTGCCAGCAGCTCTTCGAACGCGAACACCGGGGAGCTGTTTTTT

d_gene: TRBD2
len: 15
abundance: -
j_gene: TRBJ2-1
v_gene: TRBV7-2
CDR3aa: CASRKGLAESNEQFF
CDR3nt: TGTGCCAGCAGGAAGGGACTAGCGGAATCCAATGAGCAGTTCTTC

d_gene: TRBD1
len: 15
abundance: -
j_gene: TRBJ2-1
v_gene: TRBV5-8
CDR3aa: CASSLRDSGLDEQFF
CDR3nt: TGTGCCAGCAGCCTCCGGGACAGTGGTTTGGATGAGCAGTTCTTC

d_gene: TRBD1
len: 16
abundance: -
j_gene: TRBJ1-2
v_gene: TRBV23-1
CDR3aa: CASSQSEQGGSYGYTF
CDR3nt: TGCGCCAGCAGTCAATCGGAGCAGGGGGGATCCTATGGCTACACCTTC

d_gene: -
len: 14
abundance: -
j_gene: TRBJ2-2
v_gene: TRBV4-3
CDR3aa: CASSQVINTGELFF
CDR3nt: TGCGCCAGCAGCCAAGTTATTAACACCGGGGAGCTGTTTTTT

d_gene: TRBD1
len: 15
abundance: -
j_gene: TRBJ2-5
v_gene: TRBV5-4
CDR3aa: CASSKTRTGQETQYF
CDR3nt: TGTGCCAGCAGCAAAACCCGGACAGGTCAAGAGACCCAGTACTTC

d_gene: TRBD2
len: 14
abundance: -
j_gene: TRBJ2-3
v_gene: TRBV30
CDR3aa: CAWSGLAGADTQYF
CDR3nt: TGTGCCTGGAGTGGACTAGCGGGGGCAGATACGCAGTATTTT

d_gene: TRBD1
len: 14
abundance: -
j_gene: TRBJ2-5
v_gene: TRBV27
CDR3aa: CASSKLGQEETQYF
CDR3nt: TGTGCCAGCAGCAAACTGGGACAGGAAGAGACCCAGTACTTC

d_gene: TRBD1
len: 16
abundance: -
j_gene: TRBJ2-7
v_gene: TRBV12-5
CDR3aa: CASGLGDRVSSYEQYF
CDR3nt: TGTGCTAGTGGTTTGGGGGACAGGGTATCCTCCTACGAGCAGTACTTC

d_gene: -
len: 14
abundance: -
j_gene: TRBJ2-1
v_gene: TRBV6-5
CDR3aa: CASAKRTVSNEQFF
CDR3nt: TGTGCCAGCGCTAAGAGGACAGTAAGCAATGAGCAGTTCTTC

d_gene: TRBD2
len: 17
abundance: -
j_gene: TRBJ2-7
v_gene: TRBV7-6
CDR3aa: CASSLERGTSGAYEQYF
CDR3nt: TGTGCCAGCAGCTTAGAGAGAGGGACTAGCGGTGCCTACGAGCAGTACTTC

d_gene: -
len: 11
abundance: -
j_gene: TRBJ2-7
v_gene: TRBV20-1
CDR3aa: CSANDGSEQYF
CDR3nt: TGCAGTGCTAACGACGGTTCCGAGCAGTACTTC

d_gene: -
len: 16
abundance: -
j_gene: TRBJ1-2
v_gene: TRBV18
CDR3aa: CASSPYQGSLNYGYTF
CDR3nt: TGTGCCAGCTCACCTTACCAGGGGTCCCTAAACTATGGCTACACCTTC

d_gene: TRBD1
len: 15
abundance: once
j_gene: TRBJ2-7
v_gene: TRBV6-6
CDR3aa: CASSGVGQGAREQYF
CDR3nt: TGTGCCAGCAGTGGGGTGGGACAGGGGGCGCGGGAGCAGTACTTC

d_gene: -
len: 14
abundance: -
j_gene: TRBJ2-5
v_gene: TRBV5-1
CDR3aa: CASSFLGDQETQYF
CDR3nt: TGCGCCAGCAGCTTTCTCGGGGACCAAGAGACCCAGTACTTC

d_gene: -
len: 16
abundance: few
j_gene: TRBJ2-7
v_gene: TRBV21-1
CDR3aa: CASSKDRGLDTYEQYF
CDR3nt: TGTGCCAGCAGCAAAGACAGGGGGCTCGACACCTACGAGCAGTACTTC

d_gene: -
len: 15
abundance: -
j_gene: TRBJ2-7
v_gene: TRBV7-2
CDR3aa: CASSLALGGTYEQYF
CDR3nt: TGTGCCAGCAGCTTAGCGCTCGGAGGAACCTACGAGCAGTACTTC

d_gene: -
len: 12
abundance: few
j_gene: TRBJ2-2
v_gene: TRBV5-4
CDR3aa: CASSLNTGELFF
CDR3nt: TGTGCCAGCAGCTTGAACACCGGGGAGCTGTTTTTT

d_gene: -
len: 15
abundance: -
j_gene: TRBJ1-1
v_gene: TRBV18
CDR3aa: CASSPLDSLNTEAFF
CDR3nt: TGTGCCAGCTCACCACTGGACAGTTTGAACACTGAAGCTTTCTTT

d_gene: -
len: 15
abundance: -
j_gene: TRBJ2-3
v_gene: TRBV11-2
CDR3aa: CASSVQLGGTDTQYF
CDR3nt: TGTGCCAGCAGCGTGCAGCTAGGGGGCACAGATACGCAGTATTTT

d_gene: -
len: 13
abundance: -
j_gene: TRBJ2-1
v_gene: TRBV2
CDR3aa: CASSENAGNEQFF
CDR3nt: TGTGCCAGCAGTGAGAATGCGGGGAATGAGCAGTTCTTC

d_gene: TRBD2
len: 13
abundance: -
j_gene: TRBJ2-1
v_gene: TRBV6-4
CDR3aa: CASSESPSGKQFF
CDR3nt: TGTGCCAGCAGTGAGTCCCCTAGCGGGAAGCAGTTCTTC

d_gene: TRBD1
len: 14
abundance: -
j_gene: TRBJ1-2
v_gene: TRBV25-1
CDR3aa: CASSGGQGYYGYTF
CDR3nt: TGTGCCAGCAGTGGGGGACAGGGCTACTATGGCTACACCTTC

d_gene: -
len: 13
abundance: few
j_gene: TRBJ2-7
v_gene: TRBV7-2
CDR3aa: CASRNSGRNEQYF
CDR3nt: TGTGCCAGCAGAAACTCCGGTCGGAACGAGCAGTACTTC

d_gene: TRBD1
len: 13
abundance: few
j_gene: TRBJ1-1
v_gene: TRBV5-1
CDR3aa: CASSGQGWTEAFF
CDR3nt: TGCGCCAGTTCGGGACAGGGGTGGACTGAAGCTTTCTTT